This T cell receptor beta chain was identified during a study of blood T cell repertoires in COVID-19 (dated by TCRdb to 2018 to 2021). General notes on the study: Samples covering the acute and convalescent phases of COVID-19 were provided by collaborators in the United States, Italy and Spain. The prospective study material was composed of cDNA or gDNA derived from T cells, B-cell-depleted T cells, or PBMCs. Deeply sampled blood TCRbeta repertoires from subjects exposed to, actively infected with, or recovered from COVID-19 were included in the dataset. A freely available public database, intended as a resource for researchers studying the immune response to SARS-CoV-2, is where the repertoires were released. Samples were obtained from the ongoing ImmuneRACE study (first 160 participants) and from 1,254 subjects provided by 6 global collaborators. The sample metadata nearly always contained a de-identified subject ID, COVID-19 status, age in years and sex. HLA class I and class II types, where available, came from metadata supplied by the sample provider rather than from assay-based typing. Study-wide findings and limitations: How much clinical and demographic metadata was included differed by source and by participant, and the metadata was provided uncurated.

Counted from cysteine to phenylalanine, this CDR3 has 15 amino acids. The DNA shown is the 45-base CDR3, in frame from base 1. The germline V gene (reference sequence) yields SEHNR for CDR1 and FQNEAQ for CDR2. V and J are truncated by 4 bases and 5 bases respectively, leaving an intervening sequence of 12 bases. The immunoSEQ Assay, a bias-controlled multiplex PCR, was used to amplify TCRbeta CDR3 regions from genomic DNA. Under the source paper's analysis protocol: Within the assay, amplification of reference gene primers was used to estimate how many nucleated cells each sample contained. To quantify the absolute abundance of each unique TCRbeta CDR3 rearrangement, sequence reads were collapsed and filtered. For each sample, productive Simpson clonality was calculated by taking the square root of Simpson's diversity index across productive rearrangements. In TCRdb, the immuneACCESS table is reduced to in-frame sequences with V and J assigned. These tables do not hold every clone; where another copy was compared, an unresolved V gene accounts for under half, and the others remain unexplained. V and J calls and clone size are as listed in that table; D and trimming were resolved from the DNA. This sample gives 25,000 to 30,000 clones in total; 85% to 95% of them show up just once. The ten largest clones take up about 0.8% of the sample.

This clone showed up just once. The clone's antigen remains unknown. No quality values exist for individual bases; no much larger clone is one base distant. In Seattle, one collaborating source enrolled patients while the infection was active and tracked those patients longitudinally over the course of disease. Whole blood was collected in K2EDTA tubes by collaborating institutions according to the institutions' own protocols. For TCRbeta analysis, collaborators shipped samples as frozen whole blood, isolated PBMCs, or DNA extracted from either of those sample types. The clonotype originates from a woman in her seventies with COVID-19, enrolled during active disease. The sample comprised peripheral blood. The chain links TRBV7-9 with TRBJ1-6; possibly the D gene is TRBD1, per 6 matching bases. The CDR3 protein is CASSYAGGDNSPLHF. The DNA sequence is TGTGCCAGCAGCTACGCGGGGGGCGATAATTCACCCCTCCACTTT.